What follows are 30 T cell receptor beta chains derived from one specimen sequenced in a study of CD8 T cells in Susac syndrome. RNA in amounts of roughly 0.5 to 1 ug was reverse transcribed with random hexamers. TCRdb recomputed calls from the immunoSEQ multiplex PCR reads with MiXCR, one row per CDR3 protein. The table lists approximately 150,000 distinct CDR3 sequences, roughly 94% of them singletons. Input material: CD4+ T cells from PBMCs. The receptors derive from a human donor in good health.

The chain joins TRBV5-1 to TRBJ2-1, with D maybe TRBD1 (6 bases). Trimming pared 4 bases from V and 4 bases from J, leaving 15 bases between. The CDR3 consists of 15 residues. Germline-derived CDR1 and CDR2 are SGHRS and YFSETQ. CDR3 loop: CASSTDRQTYNEQFF. The CDR3 DNA reads TGCGCCAGCAGCACAGACAGGCAAACTTACAATGAGCAGTTCTTC.

Concerning this clonotype: Mismatch with germline at one junction end may stem from a read error. V usage is TRBV7-7 and J usage is TRBJ2-3; possible D gene TRBD2, 6 bases. Germline V lookup: CDR1 SSHAT, CDR2 FNYEAQ (reference sequence). The CDR3 sequence is 12 residues long. The CDR3 spells CASSFEGGTQYF. The DNA of the CDR3 is TGTGCTAGCAGCTTTGAGGGAGGTACGCAGTATTTT.

The rearrangement uses TRBV20-1 and TRBJ2-1; tentative D call: TRBD2 (6 bases). This CDR3 has 13 amino acids. Trimming shortened V by 1 base and J by 3 bases, and 7 bases separated the two germline ends. CDR1 and CDR2 from the germline V gene are DFQATT and SNEGSKA (reference sequence). Here the CDR3 DNA reads TGCAGTGCTAGAGGACTAGTCTACAATGAGCAGTTCTTC. It specifies CSARGLVYNEQFF.

The chain recombines TRBV12-3 or TRBV12-4 with TRBJ2-5; unclear D gene. The germline V and J ends were trimmed by 6 bases and 0 bases, with 8 bases remaining between them. This CDR3 contains 13 residues. The CDR3 sequence: CASSNYYQETQYF. The CDR3 nucleotides are TGTGCCAGCAGCAACTATTACCAAGAGACCCAGTACTTC.

The chain has TRBV5-4 and TRBJ1-4; TRBD1 is a possible D gene (6 bases). The CDR3 has 15 residues. Trimming shortened V by 0 bases and J by 7 bases, and 13 bases separated the two germline ends. From germline, CDR1 is SGHNT and CDR2 YYREEE (reference sequence). DNA for the CDR3: TGTGCCAGCAGCTTGGAGGGGGAGGAGGGTGAAAAACTGTTTTTT. As protein: CASSLEGEEGEKLFF.

The chain combines TRBV25-1 with TRBJ2-7; tentatively, D is TRBD1 (6 bases). Between the trimmed V and J ends, which lost 1 base and 2 bases, there was a span of 12 bases. CDR1 is MGHDK, CDR2 SYGVNS, per germline. The CDR3 sequence is 15 residues long. The CDR3 DNA is TGTGCCAGCAGTGAATCGGGCAGGGGAGCCTACGAGCAGTACTTC. It translates to CASSESGRGAYEQYF.

The rearrangement links TRBV11-1 to TRBJ2-7, with D perhaps being TRBD1 or TRBD2 (6 bases each). The CDR3 covers 14 residues. Germline V gene data show CDR1 as SGHAT and CDR2 as FQDESV (reference sequence). The V and J ends lost 5 bases and 3 bases respectively, with 14 bases between them. The CDR3 here is CASSRTEGGYEQYF. The CDR3 DNA follows: TGTGCCAGCAGCCGGACAGAGGGGGGCTACGAGCAGTACTTC.

The chain couples TRBV25-1 to TRBJ1-1; D gene ambiguous. CDR1 and CDR2 from the germline V gene are MGHDK and SYGVNS. Deletions cut 7 bases from V and 1 base from J, with 10 bases between. The CDR3 covers 13 residues. For the CDR3, the DNA is TGTGCCAGCAATGGGATCGCGAACACTGAAGCTTTCTTT. It translates to CASNGIANTEAFF. Filled out from reference TRBV25-1 and TRBJ1-1, the complete variable domain reads EADIYQTPRYLVIGTGKKITLECSQTMGHDKMYWYQQDPGMELHLIHYSYGVNSTEKGDLSSESTVSRIRTEHFPLTLESARPSHTSQYLCASNGIANTEAFFGQGTRLTVV.

This chain links TRBV18 with TRBJ1-1; 8 bases are shared with TRBD1. CDR1 is KGHSH, CDR2 LQKENI, per germline. This CDR3 comprises 17 residues. Unmatched junction bases numbered 7, after V lost 1 base and J lost 0 bases. The CDR3 loop is CASSPLQGVSMNTEAFF. The CDR3 nucleotides read TGTGCCAGCTCACCACTACAGGGGGTATCCATGAACACTGAAGCTTTCTTT.

The J gene is TRBJ2-5, the V gene TRBV5-1; D perhaps matches TRBD2 (6 bases). The CDR3 loop spans 14 amino acids. Germline V gives CDR1 SGHRS, CDR2 YFSETQ. The V end was cut by 2 bases, the J end by 1 base, with 9 bases between. The CDR3 here is CASSLTSPQETQYF. In DNA form, the CDR3 reads TGCGCCAGCAGCTTAACTAGCCCCCAAGAGACCCAGTACTTC. The complete variable domain, with remaining parts taken from reference TRBV5-1 and TRBJ2-5, reads KAGVTQTPRYLIKTRGQQVTLSCSPISGHRSVSWYQQTPGQGLQFLFEYFSETQRNKGNFPGRFSGRQFSNSRSEMNVSTLELGDSALYLCASSLTSPQETQYFGPGTRLLVL.

The chain carries TRBV5-1 and TRBJ2-5; 9 bases match TRBD1. The CDR3 is 17 residues long. CDR1 and CDR2 (germline): SGHRS, YFSETQ. V was pared by 4 bases and J by 5 bases, with 15 bases of the junction left unmatched. The chain's CDR3 is CASSPGQGRIRRETQYF. Here the CDR3 DNA reads TGCGCCAGCAGCCCCGGACAGGGGCGGATTAGGAGGGAGACCCAGTACTTC.

The chain is built from TRBV20-1 and TRBJ1-2; D gene ambiguous. Germline V lookup: CDR1 DFQATT, CDR2 SNEGSKA (reference sequence). Trimming pared 8 bases from V and 2 bases from J, leaving 18 bases between. The CDR3 contains 14 residues. In DNA, the CDR3 is TGCAGTTCAAAGGCTGTCGGTGGCAACTATGGCTACACCTTC. This sequence encodes CSSKAVGGNYGYTF.

The chain joins TRBV10-3 to TRBJ2-3; perhaps TRBD2 as D (6 bases). Trimming removed 4 bases from V and 6 bases from J, with 14 bases in between. Per the germline V gene, CDR1 is ENHRY and CDR2 is SYGVKD. The CDR3 sequence is 14 residues long. The CDR3 here is CAISGTGAGDTQYF. For the CDR3, the DNA is TGTGCCATCAGTGGGACGGGAGCTGGGGATACGCAGTATTTT.

V and J are TRBV11-2 and TRBJ2-5; 7 bases map to TRBD2. V was pared by 4 bases and J by 1 base, with 3 bases of the junction left unmatched. Germline V gene sequence: CDR1 SGHAT, CDR2 FQNNGV. The CDR3 consists of 14 residues. The CDR3, as DNA: TGTGCCAGCAGCTCTACTAGCGTCCAAGAGACCCAGTACTTC. It is translated as CASSSTSVQETQYF.

The chain combines TRBV28 with TRBJ2-5, with 8 bases aligning to TRBD1. This CDR3 has 13 amino acids. The ends lost 8 bases at V and 2 bases at J; junction bases unmatched: 4. Germline CDR1 is MDHEN and CDR2 is SYDVKM. The CDR3 here is CASGGQEQETQYF. CDR3 DNA: TGTGCCAGCGGGGGACAGGAACAAGAGACCCAGTACTTC.

This chain links TRBV14 with TRBJ1-1, with D hard to call. The germline V and J ends were trimmed by 0 bases and 11 bases, with 16 bases remaining between them. Per germline, CDR1 SGHDN and CDR2 FVKESK. The CDR3 totals 14 residues. The CDR3, as DNA: TGTGCCAGCAGCCAAGATCCTACTACCCCGTCGGCTTTCTTT. It encodes CASSQDPTTPSAFF. Variable domain in full (rest from reference TRBV14 and TRBJ1-1): EAGVTQFPSHSVIEKGQTVTLRCDPISGHDNLYWYRRVMGKEIKFLLHFVKESKQDESGMPNNRFLAERTGGTYSTLKVQPAELEDSGVYFCASSQDPTTPSAFFGQGTRLTVV.

The chain is built from TRBV12-3 or TRBV12-4 and TRBJ2-5, with unresolved D. Trimming took off 7 bases at V and 1 base at J, with 10 bases between the two ends. This CDR3 comprises 13 residues. The CDR3 region is CASKPVFQETQYF. CDR3 DNA: TGTGCCAGCAAGCCAGTGTTCCAAGAGACCCAGTACTTC.

The chain uses TRBV29-1 and TRBJ2-3; D ambiguous. This CDR3 contains 14 residues. V dropped 4 bases and J dropped 2 bases, with 13 bases sitting between them. Germline V lookup: CDR1 SQVTM, CDR2 ANQGSEA. The CDR3 DNA follows: TGCAGCGTTGCCCCGACACCTTTCACAGATACGCAGTATTTT. Translating it yields CSVAPTPFTDTQYF.

The V and J genes are TRBV5-1 and TRBJ1-1; D is ambiguous. Germline assignment: CDR1 SGHRS and CDR2 YFSETQ. V gave up 0 bases and J gave up 5 bases, with 5 bases separating them. The CDR3 loop spans 12 amino acids. The CDR3 here is CASSLVQTEAFF. CDR3 coding DNA: TGCGCCAGCAGCTTGGTTCAAACTGAAGCTTTCTTT.

This chain joins TRBV11-2 and TRBJ2-2; TRBD2 aligns across 13 bases. V shed 3 bases, J shed 7 bases, and the junction held 8 bases outside the gene matches. The germline gives CDR1 SGHAT, CDR2 FQNNGV. The CDR3 has 17 amino acids. Written as DNA, the CDR3 is TGTGCCAGCAGCTTTATTACTAGCGGGAGGGCCCTCGGGGAGCTGTTTTTT. Its translation: CASSFITSGRALGELFF.

The chain uses TRBV13 and TRBJ2-2; D is undetermined. Trimming left V 6 bases short and J 6 bases short, with 11 bases between. CDR1 and CDR2 from the germline V gene are PRHDT and FYEKMQ (reference sequence). This CDR3 is built from 13 residues. CDR3 amino acids: CASSNILAGELFF. In DNA, the CDR3 is TGTGCCAGCAGTAATATCCTGGCCGGGGAGCTGTTTTTT.

The chain joins TRBV27 to TRBJ1-1; possibly TRBD1 for D (6 bases). There are 14 residues in the CDR3. Looked up from germline, CDR1 is MNHEY and CDR2 is SMNVEV (reference sequence). V was cut by 9 bases and J by 5 bases, with 19 bases left in between. As DNA, the CDR3 is TGTGCCAGGAGGGGGGGGGCGCGGGAGACTGAAGCTTTCTTT. Translated, it gives CARRGGARETEAFF.

The chain carries TRBV2 and TRBJ1-2, with TRBD1 identical over 8 bases. V lost 3 bases to trimming and J lost 4 bases; unmatched junction nucleotides: 10. The CDR3 is 16 residues long. CDR1 SNHLY and CDR2 FYNNEI come from the germline V gene. The CDR3 DNA reads as TGTGCCAGCAGTGACTCTACAGGGGGTATCATCTATGGCTACACCTTC. Its protein is CASSDSTGGIIYGYTF.

The chain links TRBV5-1 to TRBJ2-1; 7 bases line up with TRBD2. The length of the CDR3 is 16 residues. Trimming removed 3 bases from V and 6 bases from J; junction bases left unmatched: 12. The germline V gene has CDR1 SGHRS and CDR2 YFSETQ. The CDR3 loop reads CASSWGGFGARNEQFF. The CDR3 DNA is TGCGCCAGCAGCTGGGGGGGATTCGGGGCCCGCAATGAGCAGTTCTTC.

This clonotype was counted once. The chain joins TRBV3-1 to TRBJ2-3; 7 nucleotides agree with TRBD2. V gave up 4 bases and J gave up 4 bases; unmatched junction bases: 8. The germline CDR1 and CDR2 sequences are LGHDT and YNNKEL (reference sequence). The CDR3 totals 15 residues. CDR3 sequence (DNA): TGTGCCAGCAGCCCGAGGACTAGTCTAGCAGATACGCAGTATTTT. Translated, it gives CASSPRTSLADTQYF.

The chain combines TRBV20-1 with TRBJ2-2, with 11 bases lining up with TRBD1. CDR1 and CDR2 (germline): DFQATT, SNEGSKA (reference sequence). Trimming at V came to 0 bases and at J to 4 bases, leaving 10 bases not matched to a gene. The CDR3 contains 18 residues. The CDR3 DNA sequence: TGCAGTGCTAGAGATGGAGGACAGGGGGCCGGGGGCACCGGGGAGCTGTTTTTT. The encoded protein is CSARDGGQGAGGTGELFF.

V gene TRBV3-1 combines with J gene TRBJ2-5; 10 positions match TRBD2. The V gene's germline CDR1 is LGHDT and CDR2 YNNKEL (reference sequence). CDR3 size: 13 residues. V shed 11 bases, J shed 4 bases, and the junction held 7 bases outside the gene matches. CDR3 loop: CAVQAGGRETQYF. CDR3 DNA sequence: TGTGCCGTACAAGCGGGAGGGCGAGAGACCCAGTACTTC.

The chain joins TRBV4-2 to TRBJ2-1; maybe TRBD2 (7 bases). Trimming shortened V by 3 bases and J by 4 bases, and 16 bases separated the two germline ends. Germline V gene lookup returns CDR1 LGHNA and CDR2 YNFKEQ. CDR3 length equals 16 residues. The CDR3 DNA reads as TGTGCCAGCAGCCAGCGGGGGCTAGCAGATTACAATGAGCAGTTCTTC. Its translation is CASSQRGLADYNEQFF.

This clonotype showed up just once. V usage is TRBV30 and J usage is TRBJ1-2, with D tentatively TRBD1 (5 bases). The V and J ends lost 4 bases and 2 bases respectively, with 8 bases between them. The germline CDR1 and CDR2 sequences are GTSNPN and SVGIG (reference sequence). CDR3 length equals 12 residues. The chain's CDR3 is CAWKGRNYGYTF. In nucleotides, the CDR3 is TGTGCCTGGAAGGGGAGGAACTATGGCTACACCTTC.

The chain links TRBV12-3 or TRBV12-4 to TRBJ1-1; unclear D gene. Trimming pared 5 bases from V and 4 bases from J, leaving 8 bases between. The CDR3 spans 12 residues. CDR3 nucleotides: TGTGCCAGCAGTACTGGAATCACTGAAGCTTTCTTT. It specifies CASSTGITEAFF.